The 21 T cell receptor beta chains in this list originate from one sample, sequenced in a study of shared clonotypes between healthy human individuals. Assay: immunoSEQ multiplex PCR; the TCRdb copy retains only in-frame clones and omits some. The sample contains about 1.5 million clones, 95% to 99% of which appear only once. Sequencing was carried out using naive CD4+ T cells sorted from blood. Subset described: CD45RA+ positively selected. The receptor set was obtained from a man aged 25 to 40 in good health.

The J gene is TRBJ2-1, the V gene TRBV6-5; D remains ambiguous. CDR3 length: 15 amino acids. The germline gives CDR1 MNHEY, CDR2 SVGAGI. Trimming pared 4 bases from V and 0 bases from J, leaving 10 bases between. The CDR3 spells CASSSVTASYNEQFF. The CDR3 nucleotides are TGTGCCAGCAGTTCAGTCACGGCCTCCTACAATGAGCAGTTCTTC.

The chain couples TRBV27 to TRBJ2-1; 11 nucleotides agree with TRBD2. The CDR3 covers 18 residues. Germline CDR1 MNHEY, CDR2 SMNVEV (reference sequence). Losses at the gene ends were 6 bases for V and 3 bases for J; bases not matched to a gene: 13. The CDR3 DNA is TGTGCCAGCAGGTCTGCTAGCGGGAGGTCGGTTCGCTACAATGAGCAGTTCTTC. It specifies CASRSASGRSVRYNEQFF.

The CDR3 sequence is CATSRALAPDTQYF. In nucleotides, the CDR3 is TGTGCCACCAGCAGAGCGCTAGCCCCAGATACGCAGTATTTT. The chain couples TRBV15 to TRBJ2-3, with D tentatively TRBD2 (5 bases). The V gene's germline CDR1 is LNHNV and CDR2 YYDKDF (reference sequence). The V and J ends lost 1 base and 4 bases respectively, with 9 bases between them. The length of the CDR3 is 14 residues.

The chain links TRBV5-6 to TRBJ2-7; 11 nucleotides align to TRBD2. CDR3 length: 14 residues. Germline trimming cut 5 bases from V and 5 bases from J; bases unmatched to any gene: 6. Per germline, CDR1 SGHDT and CDR2 YYEEEE. CDR3 sequence reads: CASRKLAGVHEQYF. In DNA, the CDR3 is TGTGCCAGCAGGAAACTAGCGGGAGTCCACGAGCAGTACTTC.

This chain joins TRBV28 and TRBJ2-3; TRBD2 agrees at 9 bases. The germline V gene has CDR1 MDHEN and CDR2 SYDVKM. The length of the CDR3 is 17 residues. Germline trimming cut 5 bases from V and 6 bases from J; bases unmatched to any gene: 15. The CDR3 nucleotides are TGTGCCAGCAGTAGCCCGGCGGGAGGGCCGGTGGGGGATACGCAGTATTTT. This sequence encodes CASSSPAGGPVGDTQYF.

This chain links TRBV28 with TRBJ2-3; 11 bases fit TRBD2. V trimming: 5 bases; J trimming: 6 bases; junction bases outside the gene matches: 7. The CDR3 sequence is 15 residues long. Germline V gene lookup returns CDR1 MDHEN and CDR2 SYDVKM. The CDR3 nucleotides are TGTGCCAGCAGTATTAGCGGGAGGGCCAAGGATACGCAGTATTTT. It codes for CASSISGRAKDTQYF.

The chain uses TRBV2 and TRBJ1-3; no clear D. CDR1 is SNHLY and CDR2 is FYNNEI in the germline V gene. Trimming shortened V by 3 bases and J by 4 bases, and 7 bases separated the two germline ends. The CDR3 sequence is 13 residues long. The CDR3 region has the DNA TGTGCCAGCAGTGATGAGTGGGGAAACACCATATATTTT. Translation: CASSDEWGNTIYF.

V and J are TRBV19 and TRBJ2-7; maybe TRBD1 (6 bases). This CDR3 comprises 12 residues. The germline V gene has CDR1 LNHDA and CDR2 SQIVND (reference sequence). V was pared by 6 bases and J by 10 bases, with 16 bases between. CDR3 nucleotide sequence: TGTGCCAGTAGGGCCCCCGGACAGCTCCAGTACTTC. Its translation: CASRAPGQLQYF.

The chain is built from TRBV27 and TRBJ2-5, with D perhaps TRBD2 (7 bases). In germline, CDR1 is MNHEY, CDR2 SMNVEV (reference sequence). Trimming shortened V by 5 bases and J by 2 bases, and 15 bases separated the two germline ends. The CDR3 spans 15 residues. DNA for the CDR3: TGTGCCAGCAGTCTTGGGGGGGCGCGACAAGAGACCCAGTACTTC. It translates to CASSLGGARQETQYF.

The chain employs TRBV6-4 and TRBJ2-3; no clear D gene. The CDR3 extends over 13 amino acids. The germline V gene has CDR1 MRHNA and CDR2 SNTAGT. The V end was cut by 3 bases, the J end by 0 bases, with 4 bases between. CDR3 region: CASSELSTDTQYF. The DNA of the CDR3 is TGTGCCAGCAGTGAGCTTAGCACAGATACGCAGTATTTT.

The genes are TRBV5-4 and TRBJ2-7, with 7 nucleotides matching TRBD1. Per the germline V gene, CDR1 is SGHNT and CDR2 is YYREEE (reference sequence). The CDR3 is made up of 15 amino acids. Unmatched junction bases numbered 7, after V lost 2 bases and J lost 2 bases. CDR3 bases: TGTGCCAGCAGCTTCCGACAGGGACCTCCCTACGAGCAGTACTTC. As protein: CASSFRQGPPYEQYF.

This clone was observed once. J is TRBJ2-6 and V is TRBV18; D may be TRBD1 or TRBD2 (6 bases each). Per the germline V gene, CDR1 is KGHSH and CDR2 is LQKENI. V lost 2 bases and J 4 bases, leaving 21 bases between the germline ends. This CDR3 comprises 19 residues. Here the CDR3 DNA reads TGTGCCAGCTCACCATCACAGGGAGGAATCCTCTCAGGGGCCAACGTCCTGACTTTC. Its protein product is CASSPSQGGILSGANVLTF.

V usage is TRBV4-1 and J usage is TRBJ2-3; D not resolved. Germline CDR1 reads MGHRA; CDR2 reads YSYEKL. With 2 bases removed from V and 1 base from J, the gap between germline ends came to 13 bases. The CDR3 spans 16 residues. The CDR3 region is CASSQLGSRGTDTQYF. The CDR3 bases are TGCGCCAGCAGCCAATTGGGCAGCAGAGGCACAGATACGCAGTATTTT.

V gene TRBV4-1 combines with J gene TRBJ1-3; perhaps TRBD1 as D (6 bases). V was cut by 1 base and J by 4 bases, with 20 bases left in between. The CDR3 consists of 18 residues. Germline values: CDR1 MGHRA, CDR2 YSYEKL. DNA of the CDR3: TGCGCCAGCAGCCAAGGCCGCTCTCTGGGGGCTTCGGGAAACACCATATATTTT. Its translation: CASSQGRSLGASGNTIYF.

The genes are TRBV27 and TRBJ1-3, with TRBD1 identical over 8 bases. The junction had 5 bases not matched to a gene; V was cut back by 2 bases and J by 5 bases. Germline CDR1 MNHEY, CDR2 SMNVEV (reference sequence). The CDR3 length is 15 residues. The CDR3 protein is CASSLTGQGRNTIYF. In DNA, the CDR3 is TGTGCCAGCAGTTTAACCGGACAGGGCCGAAACACCATATATTTT.

V usage is TRBV18 and J usage is TRBJ2-3; D might be TRBD2 (7 bases). Trimming removed 3 bases at V and 2 bases at J, with 12 bases between. The CDR3 sequence is 15 residues long. Germline CDR1 KGHSH, CDR2 LQKENI. The CDR3 bases are TGTGCCAGCTCACCGGGGGCGGGAGTCACAGATACGCAGTATTTT. Translation: CASSPGAGVTDTQYF.

Notes on this clone: This sample includes further DNA sequences coding for the same CDR3. The chain joins TRBV5-1 to TRBJ2-1; D is ambiguous. CDR3 size: 13 residues. CDR1 SGHRS and CDR2 YFSETQ come from the germline V gene. Trimming left V 0 bases short and J 3 bases short, with 4 bases between. The DNA of the CDR3 is TGCGCCAGCAGCTTGGACAGCTACAATGAGCAGTTCTTC. Encoded protein: CASSLDSYNEQFF.

This chain joins TRBV28 and TRBJ2-7; D is unresolved. The CDR3 is 13 amino acids. V dropped 6 bases and J dropped 2 bases, with 11 bases sitting between them. Germline V gene sequence: CDR1 MDHEN, CDR2 SYDVKM. Here the CDR3 DNA reads TGTGCCAGCAGAGTCGGCTTTACCTACGAGCAGTACTTC. It specifies CASRVGFTYEQYF.

This chain joins TRBV5-1 and TRBJ2-1, with 11 bases that match TRBD2. The V and J ends lost 2 bases and 4 bases, in that order; junction bases with no gene match: 20. This CDR3 contains 21 residues. Germline lookup yields CDR1 SGHRS and CDR2 YFSETQ. The CDR3 nucleotides are TGCGCCAGCAGCTTAAACCCTCCCGGGACTAGCGGAAGATCGATATACAATGAGCAGTTCTTC. This gives the protein CASSLNPPGTSGRSIYNEQFF.

The gene calls are TRBV7-2 and TRBJ1-5; D unclear. With 1 base removed from V and 7 bases from J, the gap between germline ends came to 8 bases. The CDR3 extends over 13 amino acids. Looked up from germline, CDR1 is SGHTA and CDR2 is FQGNSA. The CDR3: CASSLGIRQPQHF. The CDR3 DNA is TGTGCCAGCAGCTTAGGTATTCGCCAGCCCCAGCATTTT.

The rearrangement links TRBV19 to TRBJ2-7; possible D gene TRBD1, 6 bases. The V end lost 0 bases, the J end lost 4 bases, and 10 bases lay between the germline ends. The CDR3 is made up of 14 amino acids. CDR1 is LNHDA and CDR2 is SQIVND in the germline V gene (reference sequence). CDR3 amino acids: CASSIEGGKYEQYF. The CDR3 bases are TGTGCCAGTAGTATAGAAGGGGGTAAATACGAGCAGTACTTC. Full variable domain (outside the CDR3, taken from reference TRBV19 and TRBJ2-7): DGGITQSPKYLFRKEGQNVTLSCEQNLNHDAMYWYRQDPGQGLRLIYYSQIVNDFQKGDIAEGYSVSREKKESFPLTVTSAQKNPTAFYLCASSIEGGKYEQYFGPGTRLTVT.